The 5 T cell receptor beta chains reported below all come from one sample, sequenced in a study of shared clonotypes between healthy human individuals. Assay: immunoSEQ multiplex PCR; the TCRdb copy retains only in-frame clones and omits some. The data hold about 490,000 clones, with 75% to 85% observed a single time. The specimen sequenced was PBMCs. Every receptor here comes from a woman between 40 and 50 years old in good health. Some clones in this sample may be carry-over from other donors' samples.

V is TRBV11-2 and J is TRBJ2-1, with 7 bases that match TRBD2. The CDR3 has 16 amino acids. The germline gives CDR1 SGHAT, CDR2 FQNNGV. The J segment lost 10 bases and the V segment lost 1 base, leaving 13 bases of the junction unmatched. CDR3 DNA: TGTGCCAGCAGCTTAGGGAGACTAGCTCCCACGGGGGAGCAGTTCTTC. Translating it yields CASSLGRLAPTGEQFF. The variable domain in full, with the rest retrieved from reference TRBV11-2 and TRBJ2-1, is EAGVAQSPRYKIIEKRQSVAFWCNPISGHATLYWYQQILGQGPKLLIQFQNNGVVDDSQLPKDRFSAERLKGVDSTLKIQPAKLEDSAVYLCASSLGRLAPTGEQFFGPGTRLTVL.

The V and J genes are TRBV30 and TRBJ2-3; the D is unclear. Trimming left V 0 bases short and J 10 bases short, with 11 bases between. CDR1 is GTSNPN, CDR2 SVGIG, per germline (reference sequence). The CDR3 has 12 amino acids. In nucleotides, the CDR3 is TGTGCCTGGAGTGTATCGCAGCCATCGCAGTATTTT. Translation: CAWSVSQPSQYF.

This clone was seen a handful of times. This sequence joins TRBV27 and TRBJ2-7; the D gene is possibly TRBD1 (6 bases). The germline CDR1 and CDR2 sequences are MNHEY and SMNVEV (reference sequence). The CDR3 contains 14 residues. The V end lost 7 bases, the J end lost 7 bases, and 20 bases lay between the germline ends. The CDR3 nucleotides read TGTGCCAGCACCCCTGGGGGCTTCAGCCGGGAGCAGTACTTC. It translates to CASTPGGFSREQYF.

This clone has a single count. The V call is TRBV5-6, the J call TRBJ2-5; D tentatively reads TRBD1 or TRBD2 (5 bases each). Germline V gene lookup returns CDR1 SGHDT and CDR2 YYEEEE. Trimming pared 4 bases from V and 5 bases from J, leaving 18 bases between. The CDR3 is 15 residues long. CDR3 in amino acids: CASSLDRGWGETQYF. For the CDR3, the DNA is TGTGCCAGCAGCCTAGACAGAGGGTGGGGGGAGACCCAGTACTTC. Full variable domain (missing parts from reference TRBV5-6 and TRBJ2-5): DAGVTQSPTHLIKTRGQQVTLRCSPKSGHDTVSWYQQALGQGPQFIFQYYEEEERQRGNFPDRFSGHQFPNYSSELNVNALLLGDSALYLCASSLDRGWGETQYFGPGTRLLVL.

The J gene is TRBJ2-5, the V gene TRBV5-5; D unclear. The end of the DNA aligns better with TRBJ2-7, so the J call may be wrong. This CDR3 comprises 16 residues. Germline V lookup: CDR1 SGHKS, CDR2 YYEKEE (reference sequence). The CDR3 protein is CASSRSAAESSYEQYF. In nucleotides, the CDR3 is TGTGCCAGCAGCCGATCGGCGGCCGAGAGCTCCTACGAGCAGTACTTC.